A selection of T cell receptor beta chains follows, all from one sample in a study of blood T cells in healthy people across ages. TCRdb called the 5' RACE reads again in MiXCR, with one record for every CDR3 protein. The sample lists some 930,000 distinct CDR3 sequences; 29% were seen once. This sample was also put to use in a study of T cells of mothers and their children.

The sequencing input was blood. Source of these receptors: a woman aged 40 to 55 in good health. Both conserved end residues are part of each CDR3. The D gene is left open where the match is weak. The size of a clone is reported for some rows only, either as once, few or many, or as a class for expanded clones.

>-|TRBJ1-1|-|TRBV27
CASSLVPAPGNTEAFF
TGTGCCAGCAGTTTGGTTCCAGCCCCGGGGAACACTGAAGCTTTCTTT
>few|TRBJ2-1|TRBD2|TRBV5-1
CASSQPRTTGLAGAYNEQFF
TGCGCCAGCAGCCAACCCAGAACCACAGGTCTAGCGGGGGCCTACAATGAGCAGTTCTTC
>many|TRBJ2-6|-|TRBV7-2
CASSFASSGANVLTF
TGTGCCAGCAGCTTCGCAAGCTCTGGGGCCAACGTCCTGACTTTC
>-|TRBJ2-1|TRBD2|TRBV5-1
CASRPRGLAPYNEQFF
TGCGCCAGCAGGCCTAGGGGACTAGCACCTTACAATGAGCAGTTCTTC
>-|TRBJ2-5|-|TRBV25-1
CASSEYTGRVTETQYF
TGTGCCAGCAGTGAATACACAGGGAGGGTCACCGAGACCCAGTACTTC
>-|TRBJ1-2|-|TRBV9
CASNVEGLSWGHGYTF
TGTGCCAGCAACGTAGAAGGACTTTCGTGGGGCCATGGCTACACCTTC
>many|TRBJ2-7|-|TRBV5-5
CASSPRSEWIYEQYF
TGTGCCAGCAGCCCCCGATCTGAGTGGATCTACGAGCAGTACTTC
>few|TRBJ1-2|-|TRBV12-3/TRBV12-4
CASRLGQGVSYGYTF
TGTGCCAGCAGATTGGGGCAGGGAGTTTCCTATGGCTACACCTTC
>-|TRBJ2-7|TRBD1|TRBV6-6
CASSYSDRGIGYF
TGTGCCAGCAGTTACTCAGACAGGGGAATAGGGTACTTC
>few|TRBJ2-1|TRBD1|TRBV5-1
CASSSPGQGPPLAFF
TGCGCCAGCAGCTCCCCGGGACAGGGGCCCCCGCTGGCGTTCTTC
>-|TRBJ2-1|TRBD2|TRBV11-2
CASSSTRKIAGANEQFF
TGCGCCAGCAGCTCCACCCGAAAAATAGCGGGAGCCAATGAGCAGTTCTTC
>-|TRBJ2-1|TRBD1|TRBV28
CASSLRDRNEQFF
TGTGCCAGCAGTTTACGGGACAGGAATGAGCAGTTCTTC
>-|TRBJ2-7|-|TRBV30
CAWMALGWREQYF
TGTGCCTGGATGGCTTTGGGGTGGCGCGAGCAGTACTTC
>-|TRBJ2-7|TRBD1|TRBV5-6
CASSLAQGQRYEQYF
TGTGCCAGCAGCTTGGCCCAGGGACAGAGATACGAGCAGTACTTC
>-|TRBJ2-1|-|TRBV7-2
CASSLEGGTQFF
TGTGCCAGCAGCTTAGAAGGGGGGACGCAGTTCTTC
>few|TRBJ2-7|-|TRBV7-9
CASSWKPYEQYF
TGTGCCAGCAGCTGGAAACCCTACGAGCAGTACTTC
>-|TRBJ2-7|-|TRBV13
CASRWGHEQYF
TGTGCCAGCAGGTGGGGACACGAGCAGTACTTC
>-|TRBJ1-1|-|TRBV29-1
CSVVGLLNTEAFF
TGCAGCGTTGTAGGTCTTTTGAACACTGAAGCTTTCTTT
>few|TRBJ2-5|-|TRBV5-1
CASSLSASREETQYF
TGCGCCAGCAGCTTGAGCGCCTCGCGAGAAGAGACCCAGTACTTC
>-|TRBJ2-5|TRBD2|TRBV24-1
CTTSGPGTSGETQYF
TGTACCACCAGTGGCCCCGGGACTAGCGGAGAGACCCAGTACTTC
>many|TRBJ2-7|-|TRBV20-1
CSARDSGQIEQYF
TGCAGTGCTAGAGATTCGGGGCAGATCGAGCAGTACTTC
>-|TRBJ1-1|-|TRBV27
CASSPPGGVFRTEAFF
TGTGCCAGCAGCCCCCCCGGGGGCGTTTTTAGGACTGAAGCTTTCTTT
>many|TRBJ2-1|-|TRBV5-1
CASSLAGHEQFF
TGTGCCAGCAGCTTAGCAGGGCATGAGCAGTTCTTC
>few|TRBJ1-4|-|TRBV3-1
CASSQDAGSRNEKLFF
TGTGCCAGCAGCCAAGATGCGGGATCCCGTAATGAAAAACTGTTTTTT
>many|TRBJ2-1|-|TRBV4-1
CASSQGRVLNNEQFF
TGCGCCAGCAGCCAAGGAAGAGTCCTAAACAATGAGCAGTTCTTC